This T cell receptor (beta chain) was sequenced in a study of CDR3 diversity in severe acne. Germline V gives CDR1 SGHTA, CDR2 FQGTGA. The CDR3 loop spans 14 amino acids. Trimming removed 6 bases from V and 0 bases from J, with 11 bases in between. TCRdb analysed the PCR reads with MiXCR anew, one entry per CDR3 protein. The sample holds 85,000 to 120,000 distinct CDR3 sequences, roughly 51% seen once. The chain recombines TRBV7-3 with TRBJ2-5, with a possible D match to TRBD2 (6 bases). This receptor was obtained from a male donor with acne. The source material was blood. CDR3 loop: CASSLREYQETQYF. The CDR3 DNA sequence: TGTGCCAGCAGTTTACGGGAGTACCAAGAGACCCAGTACTTC.